The source of this T cell receptor (beta chain) is a study of blood T cell repertoires in COVID-19. Study context: The origin of the acute and convalescent COVID-19 samples was the United States, Italy and Spain. Nucleic acid was either cDNA or gDNA, and it came from T cells, B-cell-depleted T cells, or PBMCs.

Original analysis: Estimation of nucleated cell counts was performed using reference gene primer amplification. Some clones are missing from TCRdb's copy, which holds only in-frame ones; the method was immunoSEQ multiplex PCR. V, J and clone size derive from that table, while D and trimming were established from the DNA sequence. The data hold 150,000 to 200,000 clones, with approximately 80% observed a single time. The sample was peripheral blood. This clonotype originated in a woman over 75 with COVID-19, enrolled during active disease.

DNA of the CDR3: TGTGCCATCAGTGCCAGACAAATCACCGGGACAGGGACGCGTGGCTACACCTTC. Its translation is CAISARQITGTGTRGYTF. The chain has TRBV10-3 and TRBJ1-2, with 9 nucleotides matching TRBD1. CDR3 size: 18 residues. The ends lost 4 bases at V and 7 bases at J; junction bases unmatched: 19. Germline lookup yields CDR1 ENHRY and CDR2 SYGVKD.